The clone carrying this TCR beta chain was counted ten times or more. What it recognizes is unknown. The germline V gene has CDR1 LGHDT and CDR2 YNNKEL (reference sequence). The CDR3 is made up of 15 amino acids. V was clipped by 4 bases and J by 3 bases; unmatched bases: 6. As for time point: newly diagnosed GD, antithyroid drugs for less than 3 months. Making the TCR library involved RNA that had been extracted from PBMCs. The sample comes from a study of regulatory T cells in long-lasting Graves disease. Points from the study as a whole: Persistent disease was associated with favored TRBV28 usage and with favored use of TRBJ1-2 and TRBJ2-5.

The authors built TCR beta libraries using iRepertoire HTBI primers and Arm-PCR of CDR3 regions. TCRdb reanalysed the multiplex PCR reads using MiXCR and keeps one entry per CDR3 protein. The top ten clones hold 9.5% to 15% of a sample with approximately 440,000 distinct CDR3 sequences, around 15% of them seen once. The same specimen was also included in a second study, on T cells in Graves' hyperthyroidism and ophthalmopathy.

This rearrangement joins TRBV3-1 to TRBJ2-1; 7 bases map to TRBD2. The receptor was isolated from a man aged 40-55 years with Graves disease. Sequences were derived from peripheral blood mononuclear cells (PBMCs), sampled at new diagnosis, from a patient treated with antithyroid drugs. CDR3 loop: CASSLVTSDYNEQFF. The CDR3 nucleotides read TGTGCCAGCAGCCTAGTAACTAGCGACTACAATGAGCAGTTCTTC.